The 5 T cell receptor beta chains listed next were all sequenced from one sample in a study of sequential checkpoint blockade in melanoma. This sample's treatment: randomized to nivolumab then ipilimumab (arm A) or the reverse (arm B). The protocol was immunoSEQ multiplex PCR, while the TCRdb copy is restricted to in-frame clones and leaves out a portion. The sample consists of more than 25,000 clones, roughly 89% of them appearing once. Sample: CD8+ T cells sorted from blood (inferred from file names), taken from a patient given nivolumab and ipilimumab in sequence. All receptors derive from a human donor with melanoma.

This rearrangement joins TRBV4-1 to TRBJ1-1; TRBD1 agrees at 8 bases. The CDR3 has 17 residues. Germline V gene sequence: CDR1 MGHRA, CDR2 YSYEKL. Trimming cost V 3 bases and J 3 bases; bases outside gene matches: 12. The CDR3 spells CASSQDRDRPLDTEAFF. CDR3 nucleotides: TGCGCCAGCAGCCAGGACCGGGACAGGCCCCTAGACACTGAAGCTTTCTTT.

The gene calls are TRBV4-2 and TRBJ1-1, with a tentative D call TRBD1 (6 bases). Germline CDR1 and CDR2: LGHNA and YNFKEQ. Trimming stripped 1 base from V and 3 bases from J, with 15 bases between. This CDR3 is 16 amino acids long. Here the CDR3 DNA reads TGTGCCAGCAGCCAAGTAGTGGACAGCACTTACACTGAAGCTTTCTTT. It yields the protein CASSQVVDSTYTEAFF.

This clone has just one count. V gene TRBV28 combines with J gene TRBJ1-3; a possible D gene is TRBD1 (5 bases). Trimming took off 3 bases at V and 0 bases at J, with 12 bases between the two ends. CDR3 length: 16 residues. Looked up from germline, CDR1 is MDHEN and CDR2 is SYDVKM. The DNA of the CDR3 is TGTGCCAGCAGTTTGGCGGGGCTACTCTCTGGAAACACCATATATTTT. Amino acids: CASSLAGLLSGNTIYF.

V usage is TRBV28 and J usage is TRBJ2-1; 7 nucleotides line up with TRBD1. In germline, CDR1 is MDHEN, CDR2 SYDVKM. After removal of 3 bases from V and 9 bases from J, the junction contained 8 bases not matched to a gene. The CDR3 sequence is 14 residues long. The CDR3 DNA reads as TGTGCCAGCAGTTTTGGACAGGTTTTCCCTGAGCAGTTCTTC. Residues: CASSFGQVFPEQFF.

The V gene is TRBV28, the J gene TRBJ1-2; D is unresolved. CDR1 is MDHEN and CDR2 is SYDVKM in the germline V gene. Deletions cut 2 bases from V and 0 bases from J, with 7 bases between. The CDR3 sequence is 14 residues long. The CDR3 protein is CASSLDSPNYGYTF. CDR3 in DNA: TGTGCCAGCAGTTTAGACTCCCCTAACTATGGCTACACCTTC.